The 12 T cell receptor beta chains presented below share a single source sample, sequenced in a study of T cell responses to AZD1222 COVID-19 vaccine. The protocol was immunoSEQ multiplex PCR, while the TCRdb copy is restricted to in-frame clones and leaves out a portion. The repertoire consists of some 39,000 clones, with less than 95% occurring once and the leading ten covering approximately 37%. The sample was peripheral blood, taken 28 days after the second AZD1222 dose. The receptors derive from an adult who received the AZD1222 COVID-19 vaccine.

The chain uses TRBV5-1 and TRBJ1-6; D unresolved. The CDR3 spans 12 residues. CDR1 SGHRS and CDR2 YFSETQ come from the germline V gene. Trimming stripped 0 bases from V and 7 bases from J, with 2 bases between. CDR3 DNA: TGCGCCAGCAGCTTGGACAATTCACCCCTCCACTTT. Residues: CASSLDNSPLHF.

The CDR3 region is CASSSNLNTEAFF. In DNA form, the CDR3 reads TGTGCCAGCAGTTCGAATCTGAACACTGAAGCTTTCTTT. V usage is TRBV6-2 or TRBV6-3 and J usage is TRBJ1-1; D unresolved. V dropped 4 bases and J dropped 0 bases, with 6 bases sitting between them. Germline V gene lookup returns CDR1 MNHEY and CDR2 SVGEGT. This CDR3 comprises 13 residues.

The V and J genes are TRBV5-6 and TRBJ2-1, with 11 bases identical to TRBD2. Trimming took 5 bases from V and 6 from J; bases not matched to a gene: 4. This CDR3 is 14 amino acids long. CDR1 is SGHDT, CDR2 YYEEEE, per germline. As DNA, the CDR3 is TGTGCCAGCAGACGACTAGCGGGGTCCAATGAGCAGTTCTTC. Protein: CASRRLAGSNEQFF.

The chain joins TRBV5-1 to TRBJ2-5; D possibly corresponds to TRBD2 (5 bases). V was trimmed by 8 bases and J by 1 base, leaving 15 bases between them. CDR1 SGHRS and CDR2 YFSETQ come from the germline V gene. The CDR3 has 14 amino acids. The CDR3 region has the DNA TGCGCCAGTTTCTCCCGGGGAGTCCAAGAGACCCAGTACTTC. This sequence encodes CASFSRGVQETQYF.

In DNA, the CDR3 is TGTGCCAGCAGCTTAGTGGGGGGAGACACCGGGGAGCTGTTTTTT. This gives the protein CASSLVGGDTGELFF. This chain uses TRBV11-2 with TRBJ2-2, with TRBD2 as a possible D gene (6 bases). Germline loops: CDR1 SGHAT, CDR2 FQNNGV. Trimming pared 1 base from V and 3 bases from J, leaving 9 bases between. CDR3 length: 15 residues.

The CDR3 DNA follows: TGTGCCAGCAGCCGTAGCGGGGGGATAACCTACAATGAGCAGTTCTTC. Translation: CASSRSGGITYNEQFF. This chain connects TRBV7-9 to TRBJ2-1, with 10 bases lining up with TRBD2. Germline CDR1 and CDR2: SEHNR and FQNEAQ (reference sequence). V was pared by 5 bases and J by 2 bases, with 6 bases of the junction left unmatched. The CDR3 runs 16 residues.

The chain has TRBV2 and TRBJ1-5, with D possibly matching TRBD1 (5 bases). Looked up from germline, CDR1 is SNHLY and CDR2 is FYNNEI. CDR3 length: 16 residues. V was pared by 1 base and J by 3 bases, with 13 bases between. The CDR3 DNA reads as TGTGCCAGCAGTGAAGATCAACAGGCCCCCAATCAGCCCCAGCATTTT. The encoded protein is CASSEDQQAPNQPQHF.

The rearrangement links TRBV5-5 to TRBJ1-1; 10 bases align to TRBD1. Germline V CDR1 and CDR2: SGHKS, YYEKEE (reference sequence). V shed 0 bases, J shed 11 bases, and the junction held 13 bases outside the gene matches. The CDR3 totals 16 residues. DNA for the CDR3: TGTGCCAGCAGCTTGGTAGGACAGGGGGGTCAGAGGGCCGCTTTCTTT. The encoded protein is CASSLVGQGGQRAAFF.

This sequence joins TRBV6-5 and TRBJ2-5; 9 bases fit TRBD1. The CDR3 has 15 residues. Germline CDR1 and CDR2: MNHEY and SVGAGI. The V segment lost 3 bases and the J segment 1 base; nucleotides outside the gene matches: 3. The CDR3 loop reads CASSYRGQGQETQYF. The CDR3 nucleotides read TGTGCCAGCAGTTATAGGGGACAGGGCCAAGAGACCCAGTACTTC.

This clone has a handful of counts. J is TRBJ1-1 and V is TRBV28; no definite D call. The CDR3 is 11 residues long. CDR1 is MDHEN and CDR2 is SYDVKM in the germline V gene. V lost 7 bases to trimming and J lost 2 bases, with 5 bases between them. CDR3 sequence: CASKANTEAFF. The CDR3 DNA is TGTGCCAGCAAAGCTAACACTGAAGCTTTCTTT.

The J gene is TRBJ1-4, the V gene TRBV9; 8 bases align to TRBD1. J gave up 0 bases and V 3 bases, and 7 bases lay outside the gene matches. Germline V gene sequence: CDR1 SGDLS, CDR2 YYNGEE. The CDR3 runs to 17 residues. The chain's CDR3 is CASSADREVTTNEKLFF. In DNA form, the CDR3 reads TGTGCCAGCAGCGCGGACAGGGAGGTGACAACTAATGAAAAACTGTTTTTT.

The rearrangement joins TRBV5-1 to TRBJ1-6; 7 bases match TRBD1. With V trimmed by 0 bases and J by 8 bases, 2 bases remained unmatched. Looked up from germline, CDR1 is SGHRS and CDR2 is YFSETQ. CDR3 length equals 14 residues. CDR3 protein: CASSLGQGDSPLHF. In DNA form, the CDR3 reads TGCGCCAGCAGCTTGGGACAGGGAGATTCACCCCTCCACTTT. Full variable domain (outside the CDR3, taken from reference TRBV5-1 and TRBJ1-6): KAGVTQTPRYLIKTRGQQVTLSCSPISGHRSVSWYQQTPGQGLQFLFEYFSETQRNKGNFPGRFSGRQFSNSRSEMNVSTLELGDSALYLCASSLGQGDSPLHFGNGTRLTVT.